The clone carrying this TCR beta chain was observed a handful of times. Its antigen remains unknown. Unique molecular identifiers were incorporated into the prepared TCRbeta library. Each CDR3 protein gets one entry after TCRdb re-called the PCR reads with MiXCR. The repertoire holds approximately 800,000 distinct CDR3 sequences, 15% to 20% seen once, with approximately 5% in the top ten. This CDR3 spans 16 amino acids. CDR1 is SGHTA and CDR2 is FQGNSA in the germline V gene. V was clipped by 4 bases and J by 4 bases, with 17 bases between them. The sample comes from a study of T-cell reconstitution after alpha-beta-depleted transplantation in children. Overall study findings and caveats: Diversity and T-cell counts at one year after transplant derived mostly from new T cells. Reports say that about two months after transplant, the alpha-beta T cells came out of several hundred graft clones that had expanded. After transplant, high TCRbeta diversity at day 60 in some patients arose from surviving recipient T cells and thymic progenitors.

Source: PBMCs, mostly from graft donor cells, taken 360 days after TCRalphabeta/CD19-depleted stem cell transplant. This clonotype was obtained from a male patient under 18 who had a stem cell transplant for acute lymphoblastic leukemia, so the T cells may come from the graft donor. The V gene is TRBV7-2, the J gene TRBJ2-1; the D is unclear. The CDR3 region has the DNA TGTGCCAGCAGCTCCTTCCCCAATGGGCCTTACAATGAGCAGTTCTTC. It yields the protein CASSSFPNGPYNEQFF. The entire variable domain, with the rest obtained from reference TRBV7-2 and TRBJ2-1, is as follows: GAGVSQSPSNKVTEKGKDVELRCDPISGHTALYWYRQSLGQGLEFLIYFQGNSAPDKSGLPSDRFSAERTGGSVSTLTIQRTQQEDSAVYLCASSSFPNGPYNEQFFGPGTRLTVL.